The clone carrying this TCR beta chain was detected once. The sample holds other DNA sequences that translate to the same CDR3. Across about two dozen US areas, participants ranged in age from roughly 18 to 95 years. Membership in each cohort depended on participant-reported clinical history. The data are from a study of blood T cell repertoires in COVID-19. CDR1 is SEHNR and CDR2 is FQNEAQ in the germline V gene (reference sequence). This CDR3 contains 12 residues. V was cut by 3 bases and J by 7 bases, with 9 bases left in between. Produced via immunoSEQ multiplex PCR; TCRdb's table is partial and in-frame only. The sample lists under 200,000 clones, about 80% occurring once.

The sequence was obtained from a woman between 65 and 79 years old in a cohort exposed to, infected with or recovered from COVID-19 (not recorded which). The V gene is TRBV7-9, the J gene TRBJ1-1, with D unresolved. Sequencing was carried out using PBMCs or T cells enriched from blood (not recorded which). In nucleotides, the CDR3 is TGTGCCAGCAGCTTGGGAGACCGTGAAGCTTTCTTT. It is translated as CASSLGDREAFF.